Given below is one T cell receptor beta chain in context. Its target is not known. This sample was taken from a study of Ad26.COV2.S vaccination and SARS-CoV-2 variants. Overall study: Enrollment placed the donor in the COV1001 Ad26.COV2.S trial arm.

Profiling relied on immunoSEQ multiplex PCR, and the TCRdb table lists in-frame clones only, not all of them. The sample has around 450,000 clones; 75% to 90% are singletons. This CDR3 is 14 amino acids long. The germline V gene encodes CDR1 LNHDA and CDR2 SQIVND (reference sequence). V was cut by 4 bases and J by 9 bases, with 16 bases left in between. This sample's treatment: 19 received Ad26.COV2.S at low or high dose, single or two shots; 5 received placebo; per-sample allocation not given. Sampling took place 63 days after the first vaccine or placebo injection. This person who donated was an adult of 18-55 years in Boston. Study outcomes and limitations: Reportedly, after vaccination the spike-specific CD8+ and CD4+ T cell responses displayed substantial breadth. Researchers reported similar non-spike TCR breadth in vaccine and placebo recipients.

The chain carries TRBV19 and TRBJ2-1; tentative D call: TRBD2 (5 bases). This specimen consisted of peripheral blood, obtained in a trial of Ad26.COV2.S vaccine versus placebo. The sequence was obtained from a person aged 18 to 65 who received the Ad26.COV2.S COVID-19 vaccine or a placebo. CDR3 in DNA: TGTGCCAGTAGTACCCTTGTCGCGGGCGGTGAGCAGTTCTTC. Translation: CASSTLVAGGEQFF.